These T cell receptor beta chains were read from a single sample in a study of beta chain features in type 1 diabetes. Sequencing used immunoSEQ multiplex PCR; TCRdb keeps in-frame clones, though not all of them. There are 300,000 to 350,000 clones in the sample; about 18% occur only once, and around 0.045% lies in the top ten. The sequencing input was naive CD4+ T cells from blood. These receptor sequences come from a woman aged 18-30 years in good health. CDR3s include the opening cysteine and the closing phenylalanine or tryptophan. The D gene is left open where the match is weak. Size tells how often a clone was seen (once, few, many) or the class of an expanded clone, and some rows leave it out.

V gene: TRBV19; CDR3 length: 16; clone size: -; D gene: TRBD2; J gene: TRBJ2-1; CDR3 protein: CASTKSQTSGINEQFF; CDR3 DNA: TGTGCCAGTACCAAGTCCCAGACTAGCGGGATCAATGAGCAGTTCTTC
V gene: TRBV9; CDR3 length: 15; clone size: once; D gene: -; J gene: TRBJ2-6; CDR3 protein: CASTVRGSGANVLTF; CDR3 DNA: TGTGCCAGCACCGTACGGGGGTCTGGGGCCAACGTCCTGACTTTC
V gene: TRBV30; CDR3 length: 14; clone size: few; D gene: -; J gene: TRBJ2-3; CDR3 protein: CAWGAGSGTDTQYF; CDR3 DNA: TGTGCCTGGGGGGCCGGTAGTGGGACAGATACGCAGTATTTT
V gene: TRBV5-1; CDR3 length: 14; clone size: -; D gene: -; J gene: TRBJ2-7; CDR3 protein: CASSFSGVSYEQYF; CDR3 DNA: TGCGCCAGCAGCTTTAGTGGTGTCTCCTACGAGCAGTACTTC
V gene: TRBV29-1; CDR3 length: 12; clone size: -; D gene: TRBD1; J gene: TRBJ2-5; CDR3 protein: CSTGQGGETQYF; CDR3 DNA: TGCAGCACCGGACAGGGAGGAGAGACCCAGTACTTC
V gene: TRBV20-1; CDR3 length: 11; clone size: few; D gene: TRBD1; J gene: TRBJ2-5; CDR3 protein: CSAWTGETQYF; CDR3 DNA: TGCAGTGCTTGGACAGGAGAGACCCAGTACTTC
V gene: TRBV30; CDR3 length: 12; clone size: -; D gene: -; J gene: TRBJ1-4; CDR3 protein: CACRQANEKLFF; CDR3 DNA: TGTGCCTGTCGGCAGGCTAATGAAAAACTGTTTTTT
V gene: TRBV2; CDR3 length: 14; clone size: -; D gene: -; J gene: TRBJ2-1; CDR3 protein: CASSGQRSYNEQFF; CDR3 DNA: TGTGCCAGCAGTGGACAGCGCTCCTACAATGAGCAGTTCTTC
V gene: TRBV4-1; CDR3 length: 16; clone size: few; D gene: TRBD2; J gene: TRBJ2-7; CDR3 protein: CASSQGSTSGSYEQYF; CDR3 DNA: TGCGCCAGCAGCCAAGGATCAACTAGCGGATCCTACGAGCAGTACTTC
V gene: TRBV18; CDR3 length: 14; clone size: -; D gene: -; J gene: TRBJ2-7; CDR3 protein: CASSPGTLAYEQYF; CDR3 DNA: TGTGCCAGCTCACCGGGGACACTAGCCTACGAGCAGTACTTC
V gene: TRBV6-1; CDR3 length: 13; clone size: -; D gene: TRBD2; J gene: TRBJ2-7; CDR3 protein: CALQAGGSYEQYF; CDR3 DNA: TGTGCCCTCCAGGCGGGAGGTTCCTACGAGCAGTACTTC
V gene: TRBV2; CDR3 length: 13; clone size: few; D gene: -; J gene: TRBJ1-2; CDR3 protein: CASSEFRQDPYTF; CDR3 DNA: TGTGCCAGCAGTGAGTTCCGACAGGATCCTTACACCTTC
V gene: TRBV15; CDR3 length: 15; clone size: -; D gene: -; J gene: TRBJ2-1; CDR3 protein: CATSRDGGVYNEQFF; CDR3 DNA: TGTGCCACCAGCAGAGATGGCGGAGTTTACAATGAGCAGTTCTTC
V gene: TRBV12-5; CDR3 length: 14; clone size: few; D gene: -; J gene: TRBJ2-3; CDR3 protein: CASGLLTRTDTQYF; CDR3 DNA: TGTGCTAGTGGTCTCCTGACACGCACAGATACGCAGTATTTT
V gene: TRBV4-2; CDR3 length: 14; clone size: few; D gene: -; J gene: TRBJ1-3; CDR3 protein: CASSQQGTGNTIYF; CDR3 DNA: TGTGCCAGCAGCCAACAGGGAACTGGAAACACCATATATTTT
V gene: TRBV6-1; CDR3 length: 12; clone size: -; D gene: -; J gene: TRBJ2-7; CDR3 protein: CASGSTGYEQYF; CDR3 DNA: TGTGCCAGCGGTTCCACCGGCTACGAGCAGTACTTC
V gene: TRBV7-2; CDR3 length: 12; clone size: few; D gene: TRBD1; J gene: TRBJ1-1; CDR3 protein: CASSPDRAWAFF; CDR3 DNA: TGTGCCAGCAGCCCAGACAGGGCTTGGGCTTTCTTT
V gene: TRBV5-1; CDR3 length: 13; clone size: few; D gene: TRBD1; J gene: TRBJ1-4; CDR3 protein: CASAEGGVRKLFF; CDR3 DNA: TGCGCCAGCGCGGAAGGGGGCGTTCGGAAACTGTTTTTT
V gene: TRBV5-4; CDR3 length: 13; clone size: few; D gene: -; J gene: TRBJ2-5; CDR3 protein: CASSLDPPKTQYF; CDR3 DNA: TGTGCCAGCAGCTTGGACCCTCCTAAGACCCAGTACTTC
V gene: TRBV4-3; CDR3 length: 13; clone size: few; D gene: -; J gene: TRBJ2-1; CDR3 protein: CASSQDRTGLKFF; CDR3 DNA: TGCGCCAGCAGCCAAGATCGTACCGGACTCAAGTTCTTC